Sequencing of this TCR beta chain was carried out in a study of CXCR3-negative and CXCR3-positive naive CD8 T cells. Study results and caveats: The study inferred TCR strength from TRB CDR3 properties and found comparable surface CD5 between naive subsets.

Naive CD8+ T cells showed CD45RO-CCR7+CD27+CD95-. CDR1 SQVTM and CDR2 ANQGSEA come from the germline V gene. The CDR3 has 17 residues. TRB cDNA libraries were made by UMI-labeled 5' RACE. Following a re-call of the 5' RACE reads, TCRdb has one entry per CDR3 protein and lacks DNA. The sample data list over 80,000 distinct CDR3 sequences. With regard to this clonotype: Its specificity is unknown.

The sample comprised naive CXCR3- CD8+ T cells from blood. Stated subset: CD45RO-CCR7+CD27+CD95- naive CD8+ T cells lacking CXCR3 (TNR3-). J is TRBJ2-1 and V is TRBV29-1; absent DNA, TCRdb's TRBD2 call cannot be checked. The sequence came from a human donor in good health. Some clones in this sample may be carry-over from other donors' samples. CDR3 region: CSVEELTSGRTSNEQFF.